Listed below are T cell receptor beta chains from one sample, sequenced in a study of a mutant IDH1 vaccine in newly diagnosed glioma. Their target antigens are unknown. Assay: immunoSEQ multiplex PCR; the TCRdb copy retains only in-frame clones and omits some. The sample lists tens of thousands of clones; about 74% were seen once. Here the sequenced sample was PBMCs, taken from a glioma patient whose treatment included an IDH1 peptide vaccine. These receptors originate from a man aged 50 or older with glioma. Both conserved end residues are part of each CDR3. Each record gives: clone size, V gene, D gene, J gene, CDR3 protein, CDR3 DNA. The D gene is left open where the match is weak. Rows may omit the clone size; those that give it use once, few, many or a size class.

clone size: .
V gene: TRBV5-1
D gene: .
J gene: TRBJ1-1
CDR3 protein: CASSLRSIDTEAFF
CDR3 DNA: TGCGCCAGCAGCTTACGGTCGATAGACACTGAAGCTTTCTTT

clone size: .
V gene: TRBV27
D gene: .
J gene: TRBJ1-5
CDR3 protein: CASRYSQGSNQPQHF
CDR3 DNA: TGTGCCAGCAGATACAGTCAGGGTAGCAATCAGCCCCAGCATTTT

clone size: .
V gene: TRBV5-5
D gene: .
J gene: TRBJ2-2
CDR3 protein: CASSRPGTLAGELFF
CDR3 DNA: TGTGCCAGCAGCCGTCCCGGGACCCTTGCCGGGGAGCTGTTTTTT

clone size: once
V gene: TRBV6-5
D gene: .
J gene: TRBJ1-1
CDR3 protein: CASTLGVNTEAFF
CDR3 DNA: TGTGCCAGCACCCTGGGGGTGAACACTGAAGCTTTCTTT

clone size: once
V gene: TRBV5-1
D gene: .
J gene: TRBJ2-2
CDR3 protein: CASSLGQRRTGELFF
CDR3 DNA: TGCGCCAGCAGCTTGGGGCAGCGGCGCACCGGGGAGCTGTTTTTT

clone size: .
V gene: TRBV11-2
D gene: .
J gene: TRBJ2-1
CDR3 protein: CASSLWRDDEQFF
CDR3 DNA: TGTGCCAGCAGCTTATGGAGGGACGATGAGCAGTTCTTC

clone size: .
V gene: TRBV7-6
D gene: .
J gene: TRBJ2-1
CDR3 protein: CASSLNYGSEQFF
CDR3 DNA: TGTGCCAGCAGCTTAAATTATGGGAGTGAGCAGTTCTTC

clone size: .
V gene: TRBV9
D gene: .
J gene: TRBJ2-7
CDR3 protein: CASSVGQGNYEQYF
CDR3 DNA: TGTGCCAGCAGCGTAGGTCAGGGGAACTACGAGCAGTACTTC

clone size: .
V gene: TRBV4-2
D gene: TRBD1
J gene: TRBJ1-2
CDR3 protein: CASSQDPTGEDYGYTF
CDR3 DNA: TGTGCCAGCAGCCAAGATCCCACAGGGGAGGACTATGGCTACACCTTC

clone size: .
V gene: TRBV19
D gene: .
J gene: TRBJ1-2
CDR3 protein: CASSIGRGMTYYGYTF
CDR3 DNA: TGTGCCAGTAGTATTGGCAGGGGAATGACATACTATGGCTACACCTTC

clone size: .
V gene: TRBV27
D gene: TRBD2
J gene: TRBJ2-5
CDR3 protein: CASRPGLADKETQYF
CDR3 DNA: TGTGCCAGCAGGCCGGGACTAGCGGACAAAGAGACCCAGTACTTC

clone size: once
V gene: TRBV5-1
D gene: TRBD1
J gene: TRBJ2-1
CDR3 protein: CASSSGQGAFKQFF
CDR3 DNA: TGCGCCAGCAGCTCTGGACAGGGGGCGTTCAAGCAGTTCTTC

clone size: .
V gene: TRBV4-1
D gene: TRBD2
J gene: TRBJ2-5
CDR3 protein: CASSQDPPGTTAVETQYF
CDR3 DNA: TGCGCCAGCAGCCAAGACCCCCCCGGGACTACCGCGGTGGAGACCCAGTACTTC

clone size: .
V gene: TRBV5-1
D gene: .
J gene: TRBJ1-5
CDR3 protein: CASSLEGVSNQPQHF
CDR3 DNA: TGCGCCAGCAGCTTGGAAGGAGTCAGCAATCAGCCCCAGCATTTT

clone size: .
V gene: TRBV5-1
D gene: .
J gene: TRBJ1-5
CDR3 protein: CASSPIGGSYSNQPQHF
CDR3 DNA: TGCGCCAGCAGCCCTATTGGAGGATCATATAGCAATCAGCCCCAGCATTTT

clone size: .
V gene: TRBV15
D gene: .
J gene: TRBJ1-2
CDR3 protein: CATSRGAGGSYGYTF
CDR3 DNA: TGTGCCACCAGCAGGGGGGCCGGGGGGAGCTATGGCTACACCTTC

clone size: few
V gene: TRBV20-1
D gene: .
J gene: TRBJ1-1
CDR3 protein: CSASSGQAFF
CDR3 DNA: TGCAGTGCTAGTAGCGGTCAAGCTTTCTTT

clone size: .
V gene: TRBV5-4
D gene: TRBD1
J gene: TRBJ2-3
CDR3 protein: CASTPGQGTDTQYF
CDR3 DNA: TGTGCCAGCACCCCGGGACAGGGAACAGATACGCAGTATTTT

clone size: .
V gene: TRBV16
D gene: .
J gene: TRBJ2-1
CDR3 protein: CASSHVLGTYNEQFF
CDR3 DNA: TGTGCCAGCAGCCACGTTCTAGGAACGTACAATGAGCAGTTCTTC

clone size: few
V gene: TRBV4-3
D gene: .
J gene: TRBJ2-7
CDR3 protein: CASSRDVDQSYEQYF
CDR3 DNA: TGCGCCAGCAGCCGGGACGTAGACCAATCCTACGAGCAGTACTTC

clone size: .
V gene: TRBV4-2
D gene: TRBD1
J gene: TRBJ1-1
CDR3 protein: CASSQGRGDTEAFF
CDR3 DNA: TGTGCCAGCAGCCAAGGCAGGGGGGACACTGAAGCTTTCTTT

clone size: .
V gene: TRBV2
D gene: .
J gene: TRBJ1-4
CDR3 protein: CASSEADGQSIF
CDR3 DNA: TGTGCCAGCAGCGAAGCTGACGGACAGTCCATTTTT

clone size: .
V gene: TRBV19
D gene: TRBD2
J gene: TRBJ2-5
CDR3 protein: CASSGGAGETQYF
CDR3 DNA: TGTGCCAGTAGCGGGGGGGCGGGAGAGACCCAGTACTTC

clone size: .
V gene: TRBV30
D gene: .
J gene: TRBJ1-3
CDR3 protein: CAWRKGVYTIYF
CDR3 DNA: TGTGCCTGGAGGAAAGGGGTTTACACCATATATTTT

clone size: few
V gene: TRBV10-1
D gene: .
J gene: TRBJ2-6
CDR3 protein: CASTAVLGAGSGANVLTF
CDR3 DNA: TGCGCCAGCACCGCCGTCCTGGGGGCCGGCTCTGGGGCCAACGTCCTGACTTTC

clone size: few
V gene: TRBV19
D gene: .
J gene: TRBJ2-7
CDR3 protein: CASSRGAGGRGYEQYF
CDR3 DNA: TGTGCCAGTAGTAGGGGGGCCGGCGGGAGAGGGTACGAGCAGTACTTC

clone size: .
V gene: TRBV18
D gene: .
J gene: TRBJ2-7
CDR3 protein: CASSQLGQFDEQYF
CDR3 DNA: TGTGCCAGCTCCCAGCTAGGTCAATTTGACGAGCAGTACTTC

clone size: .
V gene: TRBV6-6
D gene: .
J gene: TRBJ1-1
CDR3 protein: CASHYRTEAFF
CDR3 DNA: TGTGCCAGCCACTACCGCACTGAAGCTTTCTTT

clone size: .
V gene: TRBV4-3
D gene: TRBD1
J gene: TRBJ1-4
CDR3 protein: CASSQGTRTGGYNEKLFF
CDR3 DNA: TGCGCCAGCAGCCAAGGAACTAGGACAGGGGGCTATAATGAAAAACTGTTTTTT

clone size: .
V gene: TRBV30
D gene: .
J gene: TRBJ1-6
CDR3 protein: CAWSQGRDSPLHF
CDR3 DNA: TGTGCCTGGAGTCAAGGGAGGGACTCACCCCTCCACTTT

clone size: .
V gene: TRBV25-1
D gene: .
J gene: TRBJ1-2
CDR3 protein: CASSEHGIGYGYTF
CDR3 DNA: TGTGCCAGCAGTGAGCACGGGATAGGCTATGGCTACACCTTC

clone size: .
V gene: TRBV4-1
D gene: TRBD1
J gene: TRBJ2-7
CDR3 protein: CASSQTPGQGYEQYF
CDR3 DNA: TGCGCCAGCAGCCAAACCCCGGGACAGGGATACGAGCAGTACTTC

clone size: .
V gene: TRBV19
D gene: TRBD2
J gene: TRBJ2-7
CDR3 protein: CASSSPGRGDHEQYF
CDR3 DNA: TGTGCCAGTAGTAGCCCAGGGCGGGGGGACCACGAGCAGTACTTC

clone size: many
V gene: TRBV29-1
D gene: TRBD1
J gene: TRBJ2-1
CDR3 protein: CSILQGAQFF
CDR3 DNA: TGCAGCATCCTACAGGGGGCGCAGTTCTTC

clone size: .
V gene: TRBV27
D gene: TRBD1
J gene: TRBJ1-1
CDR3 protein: CASSLLEGASEAFF
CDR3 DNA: TGTGCCAGCAGTTTATTAGAGGGGGCCTCTGAAGCTTTCTTT

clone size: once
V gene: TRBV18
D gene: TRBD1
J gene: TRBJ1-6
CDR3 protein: CASSQQGGRSPLHF
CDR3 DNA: TGTGCCAGCTCACAACAGGGGGGAAGATCACCCCTCCACTTT

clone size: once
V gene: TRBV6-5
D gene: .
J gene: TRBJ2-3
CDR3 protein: CASSYSGRSTDTQYF
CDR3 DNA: TGTGCCAGCAGTTACTCGGGCAGGAGCACAGATACGCAGTATTTT

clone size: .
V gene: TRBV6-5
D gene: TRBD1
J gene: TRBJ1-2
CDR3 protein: CASSRQGLGGYTF
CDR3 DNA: TGTGCCAGCAGTCGACAGGGATTGGGAGGCTACACCTTC

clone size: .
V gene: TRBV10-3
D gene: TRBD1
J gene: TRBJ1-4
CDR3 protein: CAISKQGAEEKLFF
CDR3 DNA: TGTGCCATCAGTAAACAGGGGGCCGAGGAAAAACTGTTTTTT

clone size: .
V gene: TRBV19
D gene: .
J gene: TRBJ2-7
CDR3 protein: CASSGFSSEQYF
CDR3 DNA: TGTGCCAGTAGTGGTTTCTCCTCCGAGCAGTACTTC

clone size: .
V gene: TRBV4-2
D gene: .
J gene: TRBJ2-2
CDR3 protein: CASSQDPPSAVGELFF
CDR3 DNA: TGTGCCAGCAGCCAAGATCCGCCGAGCGCCGTAGGGGAGCTGTTTTTT

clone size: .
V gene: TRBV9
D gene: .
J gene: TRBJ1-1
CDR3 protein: CASSVVGTLDTEAFF
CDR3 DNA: TGTGCCAGCAGCGTAGTCGGCACCTTGGACACTGAAGCTTTCTTT

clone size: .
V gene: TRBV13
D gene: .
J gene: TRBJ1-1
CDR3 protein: CASSLGGGAFF
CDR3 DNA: TGTGCCAGCAGCTTAGGTGGGGGAGCTTTCTTT

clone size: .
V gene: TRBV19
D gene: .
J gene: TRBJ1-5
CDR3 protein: CASSITGYSNQPQHF
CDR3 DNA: TGTGCCAGTAGTATTACAGGATATAGCAATCAGCCCCAGCATTTT

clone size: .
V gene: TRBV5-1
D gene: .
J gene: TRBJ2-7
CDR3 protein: CASSFSQGNYEQYF
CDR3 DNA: TGCGCCAGCAGCTTCTCACAGGGAAACTACGAGCAGTACTTC

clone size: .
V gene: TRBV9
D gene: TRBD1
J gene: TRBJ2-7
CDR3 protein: CASSPRQGAYEQYF
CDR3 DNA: TGTGCCAGCAGCCCGCGACAGGGGGCCTACGAGCAGTACTTC

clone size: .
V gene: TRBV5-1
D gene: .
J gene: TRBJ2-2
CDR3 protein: CASSLSLGTRNTGELFF
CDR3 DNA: TGCGCCAGCAGCTTGAGTCTGGGAACCCGGAACACCGGGGAGCTGTTTTTT

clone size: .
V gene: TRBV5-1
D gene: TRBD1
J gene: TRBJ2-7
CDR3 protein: CASSFFRDRFTYEQYF
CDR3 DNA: TGCGCCAGCAGCTTTTTTAGGGACAGGTTTACCTACGAGCAGTACTTC

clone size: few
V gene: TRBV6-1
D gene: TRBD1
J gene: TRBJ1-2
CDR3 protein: CASSATGVCTF
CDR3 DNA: TGTGCCAGCAGTGCGACAGGGGTTTGCACCTTC

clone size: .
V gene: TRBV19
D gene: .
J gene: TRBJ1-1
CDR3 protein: CASSASDMNTEAFF
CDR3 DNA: TGTGCCAGTAGTGCGAGTGATATGAACACTGAAGCTTTCTTT

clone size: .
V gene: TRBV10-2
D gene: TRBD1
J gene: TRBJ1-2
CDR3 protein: CASSDRTGSARSTF
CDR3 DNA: TGCGCCAGCAGTGACCGGACAGGAAGCGCTAGGTCGACCTTC

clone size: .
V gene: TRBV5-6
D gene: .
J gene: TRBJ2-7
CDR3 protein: CASSLTPLKSYEQYF
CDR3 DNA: TGTGCCAGCAGCTTGACACCTCTCAAGTCCTACGAGCAGTACTTC

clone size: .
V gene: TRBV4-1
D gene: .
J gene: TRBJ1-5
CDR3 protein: CASSQGQKNQPQHF
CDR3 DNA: TGCGCCAGCAGCCAAGGACAGAAAAATCAGCCCCAGCATTTT

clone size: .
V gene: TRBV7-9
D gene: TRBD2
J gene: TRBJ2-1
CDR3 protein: CASSFGEGYNEQFF
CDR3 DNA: TGTGCCAGCAGCTTCGGGGAGGGCTACAATGAGCAGTTCTTC

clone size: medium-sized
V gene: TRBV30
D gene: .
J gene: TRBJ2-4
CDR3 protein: CAWSVLGGGAKNIQYF
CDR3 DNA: TGTGCCTGGAGTGTTCTAGGCGGAGGAGCCAAAAACATTCAGTACTTC

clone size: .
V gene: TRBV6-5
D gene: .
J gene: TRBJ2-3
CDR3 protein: CASRSSPPTDTQYF
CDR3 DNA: TGTGCCAGCAGGTCTAGTCCCCCCACAGATACGCAGTATTTT

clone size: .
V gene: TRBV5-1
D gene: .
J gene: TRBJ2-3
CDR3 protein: CASSLDSTDTQYF
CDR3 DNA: TGCGCCAGCAGCTTGGATAGCACAGATACGCAGTATTTT